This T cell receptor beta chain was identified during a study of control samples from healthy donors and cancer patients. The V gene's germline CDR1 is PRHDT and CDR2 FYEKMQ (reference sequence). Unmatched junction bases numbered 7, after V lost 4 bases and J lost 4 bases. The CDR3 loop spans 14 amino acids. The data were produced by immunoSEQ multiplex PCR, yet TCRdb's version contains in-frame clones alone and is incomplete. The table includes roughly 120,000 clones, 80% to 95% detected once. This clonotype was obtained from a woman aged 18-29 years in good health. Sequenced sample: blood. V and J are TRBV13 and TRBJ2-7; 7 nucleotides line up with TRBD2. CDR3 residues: CASSYTRRGYEQYF. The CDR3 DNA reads TGTGCCAGCAGCTATACACGGCGGGGGTACGAGCAGTACTTC.